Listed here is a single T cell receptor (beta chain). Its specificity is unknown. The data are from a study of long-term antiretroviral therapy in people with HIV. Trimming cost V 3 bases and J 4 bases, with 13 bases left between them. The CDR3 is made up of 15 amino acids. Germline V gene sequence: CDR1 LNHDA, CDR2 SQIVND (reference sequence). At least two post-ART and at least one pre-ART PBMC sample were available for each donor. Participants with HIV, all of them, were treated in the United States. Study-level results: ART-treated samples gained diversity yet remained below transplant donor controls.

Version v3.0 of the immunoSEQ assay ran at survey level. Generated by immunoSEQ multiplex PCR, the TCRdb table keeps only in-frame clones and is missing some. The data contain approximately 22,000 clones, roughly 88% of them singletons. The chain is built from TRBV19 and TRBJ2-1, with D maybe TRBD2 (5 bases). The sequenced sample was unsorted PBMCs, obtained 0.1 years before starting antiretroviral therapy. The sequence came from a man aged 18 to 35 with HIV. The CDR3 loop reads CASSMGADLYNEQFF. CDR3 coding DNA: TGTGCCAGTAGTATGGGAGCGGACCTTTACAATGAGCAGTTCTTC.